These 5 T cell receptor beta chains share one sample of origin, sequenced in a study of blood T cell repertoires in COVID-19. The protocol was immunoSEQ multiplex PCR, while the TCRdb copy is restricted to in-frame clones and leaves out a portion. The repertoire has some 150,000 clones, 86% of them found once; the top ten carry about 8%. Sequencing was done on a sample of peripheral blood. Receptor source: a woman in her fifties or sixties with acute or convalescent COVID-19.

This chain uses TRBV19 with TRBJ1-2; D might be TRBD1 (6 bases). Looked up from germline, CDR1 is LNHDA and CDR2 is SQIVND (reference sequence). The ends were cut back, 5 bases at V and 2 bases at J, with 9 bases in the middle. CDR3 size: 13 residues. CDR3 nucleotide sequence: TGTGCCAGTAGTCCCAGGGGAAACTATGGCTACACCTTC. The encoded protein is CASSPRGNYGYTF. Drawing the rest from reference TRBV19 and TRBJ1-2, the complete variable domain is DGGITQSPKYLFRKEGQNVTLSCEQNLNHDAMYWYRQDPGQGLRLIYYSQIVNDFQKGDIAEGYSVSREKKESFPLTVTSAQKNPTAFYLCASSPRGNYGYTFGSGTRLTVV.

As to this clone: Its ends do not fully match the called genes, so a read error is possible. The chain employs TRBV29-1 and TRBJ2-3; 9 bases line up with TRBD2. This CDR3 is built from 15 residues. The germline V gene encodes CDR1 SQVTM and CDR2 ANQGSEA. CDR3 bases: TGCAGCGTCGAAGCAGCGGGGGGCCCAACAGATACGCAGTATTTT. It encodes CSVEAAGGPTDTQYF.

The chain has TRBV6-5 and TRBJ1-1; a possible D gene is TRBD1 (5 bases). V shed 8 bases and J shed 6 bases, with 10 bases lying between them. The CDR3 sequence is 11 residues long. In germline, CDR1 is MNHEY, CDR2 SVGAGI. The CDR3 DNA reads TGTGCCAGCCACTCGGGGGCTGAAGCTTTCTTT. Translating it yields CASHSGAEAFF.

This clone has only a few counts. The rearrangement uses TRBV11-2 and TRBJ1-1; D unclear. Trimming pared 3 bases from V and 1 base from J, leaving 6 bases between. Germline V lookup: CDR1 SGHAT, CDR2 FQNNGV. CDR3 length: 13 residues. The chain's CDR3 is CASSFFSNTEAFF. Here the CDR3 DNA reads TGTGCCAGCAGCTTTTTCTCGAACACTGAAGCTTTCTTT.

The chain links TRBV28 to TRBJ1-5; D is unclear. CDR1 and CDR2 from the germline V gene are MDHEN and SYDVKM. V gave up 5 bases and J gave up 0 bases, with 26 bases separating them. This CDR3 comprises 20 residues. The CDR3 sequence: CASSTNLPGSYSVSNQPQHF. The CDR3 DNA reads TGTGCCAGCAGTACAAACTTACCGGGGTCCTATTCCGTTAGCAATCAGCCCCAGCATTTT.